One and the same sample provided the 4 T cell receptor beta chains below, sequenced in a study of shared T cell receptors in the human thymus (dated by TCRdb to about 2021). The method was the immunoSEQ multiplex PCR assay. Here the immuneACCESS table is served through TCRdb, limited to in-frame sequences with V and J called. Missing clones are a known gap in these copies; in checked studies unresolved V genes cover under half, and the rest lacks a known reason. Within this sample are about 540,000 clones, with 70% to 80% of them counted one time only. The biggest ten clones account for less than 0.015% of the sample. This same sample was also part of a study on human thymus T cells.

Source material: thymocytes. These receptors all stem from a boy in the first two years of life with a congenital heart defect. Donor details come from another sample of the same person, matched by shared clones.

This clone has just a few counts. This rearrangement joins TRBV9 to TRBJ2-1, with 13 bases aligning to TRBD2. The CDR3 spans 16 residues. Losses at the gene ends were 4 bases for V and 8 bases for J; bases not matched to a gene: 9. Germline CDR1 reads SGDLS; CDR2 reads YYNGEE. The CDR3 sequence is CASSLKLAGGPHEQFF. The CDR3 DNA reads TGTGCCAGCAGCCTTAAACTAGCGGGAGGGCCCCATGAGCAGTTCTTC.

V and J are TRBV4-2 and TRBJ2-7; D possibly corresponds to TRBD2 (6 bases). Germline V lookup: CDR1 LGHNA, CDR2 YNFKEQ. Trimming removed 4 bases from V and 3 bases from J, with 13 bases in between. CDR3 length equals 14 residues. CDR3 region: CASSPPGANYEQYF. The CDR3 DNA follows: TGTGCCAGCAGCCCACCGGGAGCCAACTACGAGCAGTACTTC.

This clone was observed a single time. The chain has TRBV4-1 and TRBJ2-1; TRBD2 matches at 10 bases. The CDR3 is 17 residues long. V lost 0 bases to trimming and J lost 2 bases; unmatched junction nucleotides: 4. Germline loops: CDR1 MGHRA, CDR2 YSYEKL. CDR3 region: CASSQDGTSDTYNEQFF. CDR3 nucleotides: TGCGCCAGCAGCCAAGATGGGACTAGCGATACCTACAATGAGCAGTTCTTC.

The J gene is TRBJ1-5, the V gene TRBV6-5; a weak D match, TRBD1 (5 bases). Germline assignment: CDR1 MNHEY and CDR2 SVGAGI. CDR3 size: 13 residues. Trimming cost V 6 bases and J 4 bases, with 10 bases left between them. In DNA form, the CDR3 reads TGTGCCAGCAGCCACGGGGGAAATCAGCCCCAGCATTTT. This translates into CASSHGGNQPQHF.